Presented here are 13 T cell receptor beta chains from one specimen sequenced in a study of blood T cell repertoires in COVID-19. Profiling relied on immunoSEQ multiplex PCR, and the TCRdb table lists in-frame clones only, not all of them. The table has about 290,000 clones, approximately 88% seen once; the top ten hold about 1.7%. The sequencing sample was made of PBMCs or T cells enriched from blood (not recorded which). Receptors were obtained from a woman aged 40 to 55 who had recovered from COVID-19.

The chain links TRBV30 to TRBJ1-2; perhaps TRBD1 as D (6 bases). The CDR3 runs 12 residues. Looked up from germline, CDR1 is GTSNPN and CDR2 is SVGIG (reference sequence). The V end lost 2 bases, the J end lost 5 bases, and 9 bases lay between the germline ends. Here the CDR3 DNA reads TGTGCCTGGAGTTGGCAGGGGTATGGCTACACCTTC. Protein sequence: CAWSWQGYGYTF.

The CDR3 sequence is CSASSRTGGSYNEQFF. CDR3 nucleotides: TGCAGTGCTAGTTCCAGGACAGGGGGCTCCTACAATGAGCAGTTCTTC. This sequence joins TRBV20-1 and TRBJ2-1, with 10 positions matching TRBD1. Germline V lookup: CDR1 DFQATT, CDR2 SNEGSKA (reference sequence). Trimming removed 3 bases from V and 0 bases from J; junction bases left unmatched: 5. This CDR3 is 16 amino acids long.

V usage is TRBV3-1 (or the pseudogene TRBV3-2) and J usage is TRBJ1-1; D is undetermined. V lost 4 bases and J lost 0, with 6 bases in between. Per germline, CDR1 LGHDT and CDR2 YNNKEL (reference sequence). This CDR3 is built from 13 residues. As DNA, the CDR3 is TGTGCCAGCAGCCCCCCTATGAACACTGAAGCTTTCTTT. It codes for CASSPPMNTEAFF.

This sequence joins TRBV15 and TRBJ2-7, with D unresolved. The CDR3 covers 17 residues. V was pared by 1 base and J by 2 bases, with 18 bases between. Per the germline V gene, CDR1 is LNHNV and CDR2 is YYDKDF (reference sequence). The CDR3 reads CATSRGFYTGNPYEQYF. Written as DNA, the CDR3 is TGTGCCACCAGCAGAGGATTTTATACGGGTAATCCCTACGAGCAGTACTTC.

The rearrangement joins TRBV7-2 to TRBJ1-6; TRBD1 agrees at 7 bases. Germline V lookup: CDR1 SGHTA, CDR2 FQGNSA. V dropped 5 bases and J dropped 3; count of bases not matched to a gene: 1. This CDR3 has 14 residues. Written as DNA, the CDR3 is TGTGCCAGCAGCAGACAGGGCTATAATTCACCCCTCCACTTT. It is translated as CASSRQGYNSPLHF.

This rearrangement joins TRBV18 to TRBJ1-6; no reliable D call. Trimming took off 6 bases at V and 16 bases at J, with 25 bases between the two ends. CDR1 is KGHSH, CDR2 LQKENI, per germline. The CDR3 is 15 amino acids. The CDR3 coding sequence is TGTGCCAGCTCCAAGGTCGGCGGAGAATCAAGCCCTCTCCACTTT. Translation gives CASSKVGGESSPLHF.

This clone turned up a few times. This chain links TRBV6-5 with TRBJ2-3, with 11 bases fitting TRBD2. The CDR3 has 14 residues. The V gene's germline CDR1 is MNHEY and CDR2 SVGAGI. V lost 8 bases to trimming and J lost 6 bases; unmatched junction nucleotides: 7. The CDR3 reads CASVASGGSDTQYF. CDR3 sequence (DNA): TGTGCCAGCGTAGCTAGCGGGGGGTCCGATACGCAGTATTTT.

The V call is TRBV27, the J call TRBJ2-5; D gene unclear. Germline CDR1 is MNHEY and CDR2 is SMNVEV (reference sequence). This CDR3 has 13 residues. V was pared by 0 bases and J by 4 bases, with 6 bases between. CDR3 DNA sequence: TGTGCCAGCAGTTTATCGGAGCGAGAGACCCAGTACTTC. Its protein is CASSLSERETQYF.

V is TRBV18 and J is TRBJ2-2; D is possibly TRBD1 (5 bases). V was cut by 1 base and J by 0 bases, with 12 bases left in between. Germline-derived CDR1 and CDR2 are KGHSH and LQKENI. The CDR3 sequence is 17 residues long. CDR3 DNA sequence: TGTGCCAGCTCACCACTTCGTCGACAGCCGAACACCGGGGAGCTGTTTTTT. It yields the protein CASSPLRRQPNTGELFF.

The rearrangement joins TRBV7-8 to TRBJ2-7; 8 positions match TRBD2. Germline V gene lookup returns CDR1 SGHVS and CDR2 FQNEAQ. V lost 5 bases and J lost 3; bases outside the gene matches: 12. This CDR3 comprises 16 residues. The CDR3: CASSPRGREGRYEQYF. In DNA, the CDR3 is TGTGCCAGCAGCCCTAGAGGACGGGAGGGCCGCTACGAGCAGTACTTC.

The genes are TRBV4-1 and TRBJ1-2; 7 bases align to TRBD1. The CDR3 consists of 15 residues. Germline V gives CDR1 MGHRA, CDR2 YSYEKL. The J segment lost 4 bases and the V segment lost 4 bases, leaving 9 bases of the junction unmatched. The CDR3 spells CASSLGTDILYGYTF. DNA for the CDR3: TGCGCCAGCAGCCTAGGGACAGACATCCTCTATGGCTACACCTTC.

The V call is TRBV10-3, the J call TRBJ2-1, with 9 nucleotides matching TRBD2. The V gene's germline CDR1 is ENHRY and CDR2 SYGVKD. The CDR3 sequence is 15 residues long. The junction had 8 bases not matched to a gene; V was cut back by 6 bases and J by 5 bases. CDR3 loop: CAISERASGDNEQFF. The CDR3 bases are TGTGCCATCAGCGAGCGGGCTAGCGGGGACAATGAGCAGTTCTTC.

This chain links TRBV5-1 with TRBJ1-1, with 7 positions matching TRBD1. The germline gives CDR1 SGHRS, CDR2 YFSETQ. This CDR3 is built from 15 residues. Trimming cost V 5 bases and J 1 base; bases outside gene matches: 8. CDR3: CASSLQGPENTEAFF. The CDR3, as DNA: TGCGCCAGCAGTTTACAGGGGCCAGAGAACACTGAAGCTTTCTTT.